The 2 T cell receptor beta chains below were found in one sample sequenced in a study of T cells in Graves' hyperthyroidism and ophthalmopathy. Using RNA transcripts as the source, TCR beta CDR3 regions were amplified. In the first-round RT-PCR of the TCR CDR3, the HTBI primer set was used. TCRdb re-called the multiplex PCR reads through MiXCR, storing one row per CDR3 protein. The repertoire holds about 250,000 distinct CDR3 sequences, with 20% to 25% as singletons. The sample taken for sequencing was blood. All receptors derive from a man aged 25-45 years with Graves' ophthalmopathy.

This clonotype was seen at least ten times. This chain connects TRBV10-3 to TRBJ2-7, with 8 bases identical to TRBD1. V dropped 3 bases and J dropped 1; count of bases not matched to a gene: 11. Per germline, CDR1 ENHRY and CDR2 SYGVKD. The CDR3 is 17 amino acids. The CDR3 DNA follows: TGTGCCATCAGTGAAAAGGGGAAGGGACAGGTTTCCTACGAGCAGTACTTC. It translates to CAISEKGKGQVSYEQYF.

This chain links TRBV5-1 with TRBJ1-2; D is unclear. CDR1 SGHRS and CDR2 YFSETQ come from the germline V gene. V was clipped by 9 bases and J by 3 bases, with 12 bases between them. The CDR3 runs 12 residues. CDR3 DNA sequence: TGCGCCACCTCCCCCGGGGACTATGGCTACACCTTC. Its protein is CATSPGDYGYTF.